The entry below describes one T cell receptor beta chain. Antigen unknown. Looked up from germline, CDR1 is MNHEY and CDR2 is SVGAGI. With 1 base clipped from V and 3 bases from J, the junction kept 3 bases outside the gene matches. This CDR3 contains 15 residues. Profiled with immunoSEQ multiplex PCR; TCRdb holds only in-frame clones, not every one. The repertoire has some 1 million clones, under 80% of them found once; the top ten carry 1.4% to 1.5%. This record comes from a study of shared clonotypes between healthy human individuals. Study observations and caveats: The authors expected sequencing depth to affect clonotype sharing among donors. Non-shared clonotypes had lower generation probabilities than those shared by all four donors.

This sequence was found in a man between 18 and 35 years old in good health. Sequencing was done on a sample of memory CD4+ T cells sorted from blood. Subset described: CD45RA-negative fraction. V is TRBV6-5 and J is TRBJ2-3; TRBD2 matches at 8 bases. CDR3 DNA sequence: TGTGCCAGCAGTTACTTAGCGGGACGAACAGATACGCAGTATTTT. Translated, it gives CASSYLAGRTDTQYF.